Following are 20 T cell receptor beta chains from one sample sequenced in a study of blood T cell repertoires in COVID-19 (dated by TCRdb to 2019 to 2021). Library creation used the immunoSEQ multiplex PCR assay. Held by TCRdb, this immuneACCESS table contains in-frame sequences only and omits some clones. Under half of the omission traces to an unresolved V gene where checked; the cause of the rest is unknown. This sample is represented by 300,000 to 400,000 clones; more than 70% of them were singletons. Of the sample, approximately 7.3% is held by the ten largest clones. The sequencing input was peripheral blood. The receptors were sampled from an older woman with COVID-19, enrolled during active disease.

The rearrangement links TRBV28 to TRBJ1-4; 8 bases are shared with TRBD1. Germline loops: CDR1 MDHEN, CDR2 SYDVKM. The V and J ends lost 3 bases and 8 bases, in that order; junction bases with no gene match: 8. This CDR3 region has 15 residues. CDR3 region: CASSFTQGAGEKLFF. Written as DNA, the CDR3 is TGTGCCAGCAGTTTCACCCAGGGGGCAGGGGAAAAACTGTTTTTT.

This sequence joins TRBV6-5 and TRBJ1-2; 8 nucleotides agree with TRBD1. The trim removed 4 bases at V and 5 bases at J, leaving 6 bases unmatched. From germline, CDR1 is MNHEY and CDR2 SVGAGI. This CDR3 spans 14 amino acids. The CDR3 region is CASSSTGEGYGYTF. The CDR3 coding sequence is TGTGCCAGCAGTTCGACAGGGGAAGGGTATGGCTACACCTTC.

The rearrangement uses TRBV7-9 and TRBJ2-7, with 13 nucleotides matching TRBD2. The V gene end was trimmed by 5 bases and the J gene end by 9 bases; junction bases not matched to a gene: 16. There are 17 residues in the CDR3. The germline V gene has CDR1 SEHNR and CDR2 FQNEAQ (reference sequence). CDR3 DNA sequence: TGTGCCAGCAGCCCCGGACTAGCGGGGGCCGTCCCCCTCGGGCAGTACTTC. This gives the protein CASSPGLAGAVPLGQYF.

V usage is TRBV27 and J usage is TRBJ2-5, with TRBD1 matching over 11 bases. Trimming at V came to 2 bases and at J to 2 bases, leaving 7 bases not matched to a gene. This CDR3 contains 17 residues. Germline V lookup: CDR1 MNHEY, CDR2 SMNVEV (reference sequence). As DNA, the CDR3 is TGTGCCAGCAGTTTAAGGAGGACAGGGGGCGGGCAAGAGACCCAGTACTTC. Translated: CASSLRRTGGGQETQYF.

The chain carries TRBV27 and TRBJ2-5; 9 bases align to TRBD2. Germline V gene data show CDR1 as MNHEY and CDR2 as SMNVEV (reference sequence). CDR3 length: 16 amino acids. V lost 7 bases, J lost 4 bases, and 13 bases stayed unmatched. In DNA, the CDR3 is TGTGCCAGCACCCCTGCTCTTGCGGGGGGGCTAGAGACCCAGTACTTC. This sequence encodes CASTPALAGGLETQYF.

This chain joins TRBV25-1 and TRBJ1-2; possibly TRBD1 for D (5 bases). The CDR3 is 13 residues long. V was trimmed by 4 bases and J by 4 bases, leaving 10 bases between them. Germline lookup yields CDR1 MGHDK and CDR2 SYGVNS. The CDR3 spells CASSAAGLYGYTF. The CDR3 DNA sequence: TGTGCCAGCAGTGCGGCAGGGCTCTATGGCTACACCTTC.

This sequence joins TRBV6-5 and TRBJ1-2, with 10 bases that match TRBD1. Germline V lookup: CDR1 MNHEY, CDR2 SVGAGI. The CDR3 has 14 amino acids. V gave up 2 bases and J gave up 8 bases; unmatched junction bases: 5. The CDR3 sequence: CASSYDRGLEGYTF. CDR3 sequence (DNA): TGTGCCAGCAGTTACGACAGGGGGCTGGAAGGCTACACCTTC.

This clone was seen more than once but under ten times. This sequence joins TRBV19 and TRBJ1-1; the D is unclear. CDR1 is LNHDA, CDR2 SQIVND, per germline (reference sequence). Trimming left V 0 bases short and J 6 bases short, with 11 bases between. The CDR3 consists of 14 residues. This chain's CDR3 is CASSIDGGGAEAFF. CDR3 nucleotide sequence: TGTGCCAGTAGTATAGATGGCGGAGGCGCTGAAGCTTTCTTT.

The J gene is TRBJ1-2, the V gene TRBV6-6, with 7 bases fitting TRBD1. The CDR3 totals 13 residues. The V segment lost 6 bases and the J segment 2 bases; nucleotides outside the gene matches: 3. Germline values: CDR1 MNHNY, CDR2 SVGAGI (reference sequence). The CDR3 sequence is CASSPGQNYGYTF. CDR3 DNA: TGTGCCAGCAGCCCGGGACAGAACTATGGCTACACCTTC.

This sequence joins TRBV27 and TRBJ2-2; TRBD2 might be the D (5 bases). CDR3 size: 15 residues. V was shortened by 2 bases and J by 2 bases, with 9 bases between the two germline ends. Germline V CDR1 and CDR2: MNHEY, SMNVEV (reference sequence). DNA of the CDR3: TGTGCCAGCAGTTTACTGGGAGAAAACACCGGGGAGCTGTTTTTT. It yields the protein CASSLLGENTGELFF.

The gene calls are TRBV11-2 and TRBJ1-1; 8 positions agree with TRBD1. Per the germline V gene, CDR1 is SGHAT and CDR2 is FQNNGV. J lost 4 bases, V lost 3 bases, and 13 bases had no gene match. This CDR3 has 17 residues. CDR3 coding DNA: TGTGCCAGCAGCTTCCCTGAAAACAGGGGGATTGGCACTGAAGCTTTCTTT. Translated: CASSFPENRGIGTEAFF.

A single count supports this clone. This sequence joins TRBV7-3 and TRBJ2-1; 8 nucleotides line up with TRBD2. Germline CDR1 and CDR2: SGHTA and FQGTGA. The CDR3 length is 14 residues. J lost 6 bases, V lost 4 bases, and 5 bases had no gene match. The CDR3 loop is CASSWASGPNEQFF. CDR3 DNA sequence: TGTGCCAGCAGCTGGGCTAGCGGGCCCAATGAGCAGTTCTTC.

The CDR3 DNA is TGTGCCACCAGCAGAGAACGCGGGGGGGCAACAGATACGCAGTATTTT. It specifies CATSRERGGATDTQYF. This sequence joins TRBV15 and TRBJ2-3, with TRBD2 matching 9 bases. The V gene's germline CDR1 is LNHNV and CDR2 YYDKDF (reference sequence). The CDR3 covers 16 residues. V trimming: 0 bases; J trimming: 3 bases; junction bases outside the gene matches: 4.

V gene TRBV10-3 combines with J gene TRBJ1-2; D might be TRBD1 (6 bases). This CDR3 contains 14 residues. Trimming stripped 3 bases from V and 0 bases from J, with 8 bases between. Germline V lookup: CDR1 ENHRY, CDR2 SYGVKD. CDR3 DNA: TGTGCCATCAGTGAAGGGGGGGCTAACTATGGCTACACCTTC. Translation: CAISEGGANYGYTF.

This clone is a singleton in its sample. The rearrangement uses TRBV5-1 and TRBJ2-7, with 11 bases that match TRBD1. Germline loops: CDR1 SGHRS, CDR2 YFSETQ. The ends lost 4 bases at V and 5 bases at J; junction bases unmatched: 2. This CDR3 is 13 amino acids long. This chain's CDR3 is CASSKGQGDEQYF. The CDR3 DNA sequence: TGCGCCAGCAGCAAGGGACAGGGGGACGAGCAGTACTTC.

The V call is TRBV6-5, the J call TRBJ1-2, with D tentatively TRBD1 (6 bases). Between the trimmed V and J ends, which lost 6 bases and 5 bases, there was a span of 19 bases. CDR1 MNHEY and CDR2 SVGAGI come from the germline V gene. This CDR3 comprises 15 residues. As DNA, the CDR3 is TGTGCCAGCAGGCAGACAGGAGGATCGGTGTATGGCTACACCTTC. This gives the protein CASRQTGGSVYGYTF.

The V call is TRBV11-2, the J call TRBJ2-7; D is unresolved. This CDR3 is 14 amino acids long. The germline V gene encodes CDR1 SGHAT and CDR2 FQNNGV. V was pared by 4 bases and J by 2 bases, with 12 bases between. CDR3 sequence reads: CASSSKTPTYEQYF. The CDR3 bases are TGTGCCAGCAGCTCAAAGACACCTACCTACGAGCAGTACTTC. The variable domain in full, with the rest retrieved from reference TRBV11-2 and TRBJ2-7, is EAGVAQSPRYKIIEKRQSVAFWCNPISGHATLYWYQQILGQGPKLLIQFQNNGVVDDSQLPKDRFSAERLKGVDSTLKIQPAKLEDSAVYLCASSSKTPTYEQYFGPGTRLTVT.

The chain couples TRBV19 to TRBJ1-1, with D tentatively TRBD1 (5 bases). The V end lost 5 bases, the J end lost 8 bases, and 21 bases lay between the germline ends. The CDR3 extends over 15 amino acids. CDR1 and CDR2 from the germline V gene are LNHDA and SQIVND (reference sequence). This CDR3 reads CASSGRGKGPTEAFF. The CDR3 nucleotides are TGTGCCAGTAGTGGCCGAGGAAAGGGGCCGACCGAAGCTTTCTTT.

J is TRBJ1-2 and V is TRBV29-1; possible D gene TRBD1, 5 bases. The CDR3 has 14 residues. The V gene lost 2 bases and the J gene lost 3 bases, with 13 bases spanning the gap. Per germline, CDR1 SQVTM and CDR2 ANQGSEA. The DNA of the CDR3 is TGCAGCGTTGAAAGTAGGGGCACCCACTATGGCTACACCTTC. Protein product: CSVESRGTHYGYTF.

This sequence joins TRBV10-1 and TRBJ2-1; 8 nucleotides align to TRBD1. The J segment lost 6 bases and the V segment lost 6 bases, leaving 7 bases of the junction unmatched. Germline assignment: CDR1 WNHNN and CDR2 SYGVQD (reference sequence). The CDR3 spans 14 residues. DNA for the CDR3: TGCGCCAGCAGAGGGACAGGCACCCCCAATGAGCAGTTCTTC. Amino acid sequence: CASRGTGTPNEQFF.